Listed here are 12 T cell receptor beta chains from one sample, sequenced in a study of cytomegalovirus exposure and HLA in healthy donors. The PCR made use of 60 Vbeta and 13 Jbeta primers. Clones were read by immunoSEQ multiplex PCR, and TCRdb kept only the in-frame ones, dropping some. The repertoire includes approximately 150,000 clones, 60% to 85% of them detected once, and roughly 3.6% sits in the top ten. The specimen sequenced was PBMCs. The receptors stem from a man younger than 40 in good health and CMV-seropositive.

CDR3 residues: CASKRESPYEQYF. The CDR3 nucleotides are TGTGCCAGCAAGAGGGAGAGCCCCTACGAGCAGTACTTC. The chain is built from TRBV6-5 and TRBJ2-7; possible D gene TRBD2, 5 bases. The CDR3 runs 13 residues. Trimming took off 7 bases at V and 2 bases at J, with 12 bases between the two ends. Germline V gives CDR1 MNHEY, CDR2 SVGAGI.

To note about this clone: No conserved phenylalanine or tryptophan is present at the end of the CDR3, so a read error is the likely explanation. It is unclear where the CDR3 begins or ends on the DNA, so no DNA is shown, and the CDR3 is as TCRdb lists it. The CDR3: CASSYGDKTNN. The chain recombines TRBV6-5 with TRBJ2-7; TRBD1 is taken as the D call from the table, unchecked against the DNA. The CDR3 region is 11 residues in length, termini included. Germline lookup yields CDR1 MNHEY and CDR2 SVGAGI.

In nucleotides, the CDR3 is TGTGCCACCAGCAGTCGACAGGGACAGAACACTGAAGCTTTCTTT. It codes for CATSSRQGQNTEAFF. The genes are TRBV15 and TRBJ1-1, with 7 bases matching TRBD1. V was clipped by 3 bases and J by 1 base; unmatched bases: 5. CDR1 and CDR2 from the germline V gene are LNHNV and YYDKDF (reference sequence). This CDR3 region has 15 residues.

The chain recombines TRBV19 with TRBJ1-5; 8 nucleotides line up with TRBD1. The V gene end was trimmed by 7 bases and the J gene end by 0 bases; junction bases not matched to a gene: 5. Germline assignment: CDR1 LNHDA and CDR2 SQIVND (reference sequence). CDR3 length: 15 amino acids. The CDR3 spells CASKEQGVSNQPQHF. CDR3 bases: TGTGCCAGTAAGGAACAGGGGGTTAGCAATCAGCCCCAGCATTTT.

The chain combines TRBV4-1 with TRBJ2-3, with 12 positions matching TRBD2. The germline gives CDR1 MGHRA, CDR2 YSYEKL. V lost 4 bases and J lost 1; bases outside the gene matches: 3. The CDR3 is 16 amino acids. Written as DNA, the CDR3 is TGCGCCAGCAGCCCCCGGACTAGCGGGGGCACAGATACGCAGTATTTT. Residues: CASSPRTSGGTDTQYF.

V and J are TRBV7-9 and TRBJ2-1; 15 bases agree with TRBD2. The CDR3 loop spans 16 amino acids. V was pared by 3 bases and J by 8 bases, with 5 bases of the junction left unmatched. Germline values: CDR1 SEHNR, CDR2 FQNEAQ (reference sequence). CDR3: CASSLGLAGGRDEQFF. The CDR3 DNA reads as TGTGCCAGCAGCTTGGGACTAGCGGGGGGACGGGATGAGCAGTTCTTC.

The rearrangement uses TRBV11-2 and TRBJ2-5; a weak D match, TRBD1 (6 bases). From germline, CDR1 is SGHAT and CDR2 FQNNGV. V lost 7 bases to trimming and J lost 4 bases, with 19 bases between them. This CDR3 is built from 15 residues. The CDR3 reads CASTISWVGGETQYF. In DNA form, the CDR3 reads TGTGCCAGCACCATCTCCTGGGTAGGGGGAGAGACCCAGTACTTC.

The chain is built from TRBV18 and TRBJ1-1, with D perhaps matching TRBD1 (6 bases). V lost 1 base and J 1 base, leaving 7 bases between the germline ends. This CDR3 is 14 amino acids long. Germline CDR1 reads KGHSH; CDR2 reads LQKENI. The DNA for the CDR3 is TGTGCCAGCTCACCACTGACAGGGAACACTGAAGCTTTCTTT. Amino acid sequence: CASSPLTGNTEAFF.

The chain has TRBV10-1 and TRBJ2-3, with a possible D match to TRBD1 (6 bases). V gave up 0 bases and J gave up 3 bases, with 10 bases separating them. From germline, CDR1 is WNHNN and CDR2 SYGVQD (reference sequence). This CDR3 has 15 amino acids. Here the CDR3 DNA reads TGCGCCAGCAGTGAGTCTGGGGGCAGAACAGATACGCAGTATTTT. Amino acid sequence: CASSESGGRTDTQYF.

The chain links TRBV6-1 to TRBJ2-7, with TRBD1 matching 9 bases. This CDR3 contains 14 residues. V was clipped by 6 bases and J by 2 bases; unmatched bases: 5. Per germline, CDR1 MNHNS and CDR2 SASEGT. CDR3 residues: CASSWDRVPYEQYF. Here the CDR3 DNA reads TGTGCCAGCAGCTGGGACAGGGTGCCCTACGAGCAGTACTTC.

The chain combines TRBV7-9 with TRBJ2-2; D gene unclear. With 3 bases removed from V and 7 bases from J, the gap between germline ends came to 6 bases. This CDR3 comprises 12 residues. CDR1 and CDR2 from the germline V gene are SEHNR and FQNEAQ (reference sequence). The DNA for the CDR3 is TGTGCCAGCAGCTTCGCTAGCGGGGAGCTGTTTTTT. Its protein product is CASSFASGELFF.

In its sample, this clone was seen once. The chain is built from TRBV19 and TRBJ2-3; perhaps TRBD2 as D (5 bases). With 5 bases removed from V and 6 bases from J, the gap between germline ends came to 6 bases. The CDR3 has 11 amino acids. Germline lookup yields CDR1 LNHDA and CDR2 SQIVND (reference sequence). The CDR3 protein is CASSERDTQYF. The CDR3 DNA follows: TGTGCCAGTAGTGAGCGGGATACGCAGTATTTT.